The 6 T cell receptor beta chains in this list originate from one sample, sequenced in a study of PD-1 blockade in classical Hodgkin lymphoma. The table came from immunoSEQ multiplex PCR; TCRdb's copy has only in-frame clones and leaves some out. Of around 17,000 clones listed, around nine tenths are singletons. As for time point: newly diagnosed, previously untreated cHL patient sample. The sequencing input was peripheral blood mononuclear cells (PBMCs). The source is a human donor with classical Hodgkin lymphoma.

The gene calls are TRBV5-4 and TRBJ2-7, with 10 bases fitting TRBD2. The CDR3 contains 15 residues. Germline V gene lookup returns CDR1 SGHNT and CDR2 YYREEE (reference sequence). Germline trimming cut 4 bases from V and 6 bases from J; bases unmatched to any gene: 10. CDR3 nucleotides: TGTGCCAGCAGCACTCTAGCGGGAGTTAACGGCGAGCAGTACTTC. This encodes CASSTLAGVNGEQYF.

The genes are TRBV25-1 and TRBJ2-7; D might be TRBD1 (6 bases). The length of the CDR3 is 13 residues. CDR1 is MGHDK, CDR2 SYGVNS, per germline. V dropped 4 bases and J dropped 3 bases, with 10 bases sitting between them. The CDR3 DNA reads TGTGCCAGCAGTGGGCAGGGGTTCTACGAGCAGTACTTC. Protein sequence: CASSGQGFYEQYF.

This chain links TRBV6-1 with TRBJ1-2, with a possible D match to TRBD1 (6 bases). Germline V lookup: CDR1 MNHNS, CDR2 SASEGT. This CDR3 spans 12 amino acids. Trimming left V 8 bases short and J 4 bases short, with 11 bases between. This CDR3 is CASGGGSYGYTF. The CDR3 bases are TGTGCCAGCGGGGGGGGCAGCTATGGCTACACCTTC.

The rearrangement links TRBV11-2 to TRBJ2-7, with 9 bases matching TRBD1. V was clipped by 3 bases and J by 7 bases; unmatched bases: 13. Per germline, CDR1 SGHAT and CDR2 FQNNGV. CDR3 length: 16 residues. CDR3 residues: CASSLSDRGMAKEQYF. CDR3 nucleotide sequence: TGTGCCAGCAGCTTGTCGGACAGGGGCATGGCGAAGGAGCAGTACTTC.

V and J are TRBV7-8 and TRBJ1-4; D gene uncertain. V was pared by 1 base and J by 6 bases, with 9 bases between. There are 14 residues in the CDR3. CDR1 SGHVS and CDR2 FQNEAQ come from the germline V gene. This CDR3 reads CASSLGRGYEKLFF. The CDR3 DNA reads as TGTGCCAGCAGCTTAGGACGTGGCTATGAAAAACTGTTTTTT.

This clone has only one observation. The DNA of the CDR3 is TGTGCCAGCAGCCTCAGGTCATACAATGAGCAGTTCTTC. It codes for CASSLRSYNEQFF. The chain links TRBV11-3 to TRBJ2-1; D gene ambiguous. Trimming left V 5 bases short and J 4 bases short, with 9 bases between. The germline CDR1 and CDR2 sequences are SGHNT and YENEEA. The CDR3 covers 13 residues.